This T cell receptor beta chain is drawn from a study of vaccination and CD4 T cells after COVID-19. Study details: Six males and four females constituted the convalescent cohort, two of whom were Hispanic.

This clonotype was seen only a few times. Its antigen remains unidentified. Treatment denoted: roughly 10-day PBMC culture with coronavirus spike peptide pools or control peptides (ViraFEST assay). Samples of CD4+ T cells were obtained from the unexposed donor before the COVID-19 pandemic (2011-2018). CD4+ T cells that had been cultured provided DNA sequenced with the Oncomine TCR Beta short-read assay. TCRdb itself ran the PCR reads through MiXCR, one entry per CDR3 protein. The sample holds several thousand distinct CDR3 sequences, about 35% seen once. The CDR3 runs 12 residues. The germline V gene has CDR1 MNHNS and CDR2 SASEGT. Trimming stripped 7 bases from V and 7 bases from J, with 8 bases between.

The clonotype was recovered from a human donor in good health. The chain carries TRBV6-1 and TRBJ1-6, with D perhaps matching TRBD1 (6 bases). Specimen: CD4+ T cells from blood, cultured in vitro. In DNA, the CDR3 is TGTGCCAGCATGCAGGGGAATTCACCCCTCCACTTT. Translation: CASMQGNSPLHF.